The clone carrying this TCR beta chain appeared a few times. No antigen is known for it. The source of the sample is a study of T-cell reconstitution after alpha-beta-depleted transplantation in children. Findings and caveats of the study: Hyperexpanded clones declined; after one year, newly produced T cells mostly supplied diversity. There were some patients whose high TCRbeta diversity at day 60 came from surviving recipient T cells and thymic progenitors. Reportedly, alpha-beta T cells present about two months post-transplant originated from several hundred expanded clones of graft origin.

A library of TCRbeta sequences, prepared with unique molecular identifiers, was generated. TCRdb re-called the PCR reads through MiXCR, storing one row per CDR3 protein. This sample has fewer than 550,000 distinct CDR3 sequences; about 10% occur once, and the top ten carry about 2.1%. This CDR3 spans 16 amino acids. Here the sequenced sample was PBMCs, taken before TCRalphabeta/CD19-depleted stem cell transplant. The chain uses TRBV21-1 and TRBJ1-1; TRBD1 is taken as the D call from the table, unchecked against the DNA. TRBV21-1 is labeled a pseudogene. This receptor was identified in a child aged 2 to 15 with inherited bone marrow failure, due to receive a stem cell transplant. The CDR3 coding sequence is TGTGCCAGCAGCAACCGAGACAGGGGAAAAAACACTGAAGCTTTCTTT. Its translation: CASSNRDRGKNTEAFF.